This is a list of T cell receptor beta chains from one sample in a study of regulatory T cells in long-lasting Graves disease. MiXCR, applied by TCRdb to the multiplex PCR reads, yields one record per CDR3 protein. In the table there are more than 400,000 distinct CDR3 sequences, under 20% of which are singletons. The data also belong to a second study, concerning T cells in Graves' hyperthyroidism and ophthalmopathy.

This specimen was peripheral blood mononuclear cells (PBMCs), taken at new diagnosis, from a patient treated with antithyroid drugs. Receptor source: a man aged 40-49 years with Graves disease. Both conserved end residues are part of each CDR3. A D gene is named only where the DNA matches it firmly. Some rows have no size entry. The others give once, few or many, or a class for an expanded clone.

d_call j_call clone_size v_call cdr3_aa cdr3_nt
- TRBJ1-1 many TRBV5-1 CASSLEYGKNTEAFF TGCGCCAGCAGCTTGGAATATGGTAAGAACACTGAAGCTTTCTTT
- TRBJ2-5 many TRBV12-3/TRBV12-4 CASSRLPETQYF TGTGCCAGCAGCCGACTCCCGGAGACCCAGTACTTC
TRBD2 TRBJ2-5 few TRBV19 CASSRTSRETQYF TGTGCCAGTAGTCGGACTAGTAGGGAGACCCAGTACTTC
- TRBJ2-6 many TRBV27 CASSHPSGANVLTF TGTGCCAGCAGTCACCCCTCTGGGGCCAACGTCCTGACTTTC
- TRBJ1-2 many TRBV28 CANKDSTDYGYTF TGTGCCAACAAGGACAGCACCGACTATGGCTACACCTTC
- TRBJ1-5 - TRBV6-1 CASSEARGQPQHF TGTGCCAGCAGTGAAGCGCGGGGTCAGCCCCAGCATTTT
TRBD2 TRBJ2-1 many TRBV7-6 CASSLGLGLRNEQFF TGTGCCAGCAGCCTGGGACTAGGCTTGCGGAATGAGCAGTTCTTC
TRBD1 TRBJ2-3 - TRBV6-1 CASIRQGASSDTQYF TGTGCCAGCATCCGACAGGGGGCTAGCTCTGATACGCAGTATTTT
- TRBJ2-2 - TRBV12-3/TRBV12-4 CASSPGVYTGELFF TGTGCCAGCAGTCCAGGGGTTTACACCGGGGAGCTGTTTTTT
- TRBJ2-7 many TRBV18 CASSLRGGGRYEQYF TGTGCCAGCTCACTACGGGGTGGAGGGAGATACGAGCAGTACTTC
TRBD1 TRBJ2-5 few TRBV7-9 CASSERDRDKETQYF TGTGCCAGCAGCGAACGGGACAGGGATAAAGAGACCCAGTACTTC